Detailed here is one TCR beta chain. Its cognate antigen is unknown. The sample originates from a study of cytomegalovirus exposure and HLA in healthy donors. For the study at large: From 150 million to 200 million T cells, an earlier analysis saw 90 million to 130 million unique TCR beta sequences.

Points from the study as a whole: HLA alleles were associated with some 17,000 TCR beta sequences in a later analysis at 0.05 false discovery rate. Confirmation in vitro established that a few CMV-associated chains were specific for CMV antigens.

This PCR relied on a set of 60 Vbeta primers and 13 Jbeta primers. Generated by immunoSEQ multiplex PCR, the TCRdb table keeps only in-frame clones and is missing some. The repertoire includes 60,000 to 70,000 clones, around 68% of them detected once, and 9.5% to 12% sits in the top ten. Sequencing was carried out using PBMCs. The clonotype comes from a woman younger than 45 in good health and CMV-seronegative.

The CDR3 sequence: CAISEPTTGPDTQYF. The CDR3 DNA follows: TGTGCCATCAGTGAGCCAACGACAGGGCCAGATACGCAGTATTTT. The chain carries TRBV10-3 and TRBJ2-3; 7 bases are shared with TRBD1. V gave up 2 bases and J gave up 4 bases; unmatched junction bases: 6. CDR3 length: 15 residues. Germline CDR1 is ENHRY and CDR2 is SYGVKD.